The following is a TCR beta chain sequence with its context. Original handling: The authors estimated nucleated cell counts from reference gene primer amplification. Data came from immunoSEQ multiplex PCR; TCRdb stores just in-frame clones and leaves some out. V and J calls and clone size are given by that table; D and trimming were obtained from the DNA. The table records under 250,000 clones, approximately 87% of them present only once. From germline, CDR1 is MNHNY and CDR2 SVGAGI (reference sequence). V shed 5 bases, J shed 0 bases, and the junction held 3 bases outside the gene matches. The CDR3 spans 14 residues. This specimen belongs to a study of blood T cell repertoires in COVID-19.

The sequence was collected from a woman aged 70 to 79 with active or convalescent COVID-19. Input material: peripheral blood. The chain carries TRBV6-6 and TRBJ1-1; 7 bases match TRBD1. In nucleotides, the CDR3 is TGTGCCAGCAGTAGACAGGGAGTGAACACTGAAGCTTTCTTT. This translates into CASSRQGVNTEAFF.